A selection of T cell receptor beta chains follows, all from one sample in a study of identical twins' blood T cells. In TCRdb, the 5' RACE reads were re-called with MiXCR into one record per CDR3 protein. In the table there are 300,000 to 450,000 distinct CDR3 sequences, roughly 28% of which are singletons. Input material: PBMCs. Receptors were obtained from a woman between 18 and 50 years old in good health. Both conserved end residues are part of each CDR3. D genes are given only for firm matches. Size tells how often a clone was seen (once, few, many) or the class of an expanded clone, and some rows leave it out.

TRBV20-1,-,TRBD2,TRBJ2-3,TGCAGTGCTCGGGGTAGCGGGGGTCACACAGATACGCAGTATTTT,CSARGSGGHTDTQYF
TRBV6-5,many,-,TRBJ2-3,TGTGCCAGCAGTTACCCAGGGGCAGATACGCAGTATTTT,CASSYPGADTQYF
TRBV29-1,-,TRBD2,TRBJ2-1,TGCAGCGTGATAGGGCTAGCGGGAGGGAATAACTACAATGAGCAGTTCTTC,CSVIGLAGGNNYNEQFF
TRBV7-8,-,-,TRBJ1-5,TGTGCCAGCAGCACGACTGAGGGCAATCAGCCCCAGCATTTT,CASSTTEGNQPQHF
TRBV14,many,-,TRBJ2-1,TGTGCCAGCAGCCAAGACTATTCCCAGTTCTTC,CASSQDYSQFF
TRBV20-1,many,-,TRBJ2-3,TGCAGTGCTCTTGTGGGCGGCACAGATACGCAGTATTTT,CSALVGGTDTQYF
TRBV20-1,-,-,TRBJ2-2,TGCAGTGCTAGAGGAGAGAACACCGGGGAGCTGTTTTTT,CSARGENTGELFF
TRBV7-8,-,-,TRBJ2-7,TGTGCCGGCAGCCTAGAGGCCAACTACGAGCAGTACTTC,CAGSLEANYEQYF
TRBV20-1,few,-,TRBJ1-6,TGCAGTGCTAGAGGTGGAGGGGAATATTCACCCCTCCACTTT,CSARGGGEYSPLHF
TRBV7-8,-,-,TRBJ1-1,TGTGCCAGCAGCGGCCCTGGGGAGGCGGGCACTGACGCTTTCTTT,CASSGPGEAGTDAFF
TRBV24-1,few,-,TRBJ2-1,TGTGCCACCAGTGATCCAAGCGGACGCCGGGGTGAGCAGTTCTTC,CATSDPSGRRGEQFF
TRBV5-1,-,TRBD1,TRBJ2-2,TGCGCCAGCAGCTTGGTGTCTGTCAGGGGGACCGGGGAGCTGTTTTTT,CASSLVSVRGTGELFF
TRBV19,few,TRBD1,TRBJ1-5,TGTGCCAGTAGTATGACAGGGGTCTATGCTTGGCCCCAGCATTTT,CASSMTGVYAWPQHF
TRBV18,few,-,TRBJ1-2,TGTGCCAGCTCACCACCGAAACCAGGGGACTATGGCTACACCTTC,CASSPPKPGDYGYTF
TRBV15,few,-,TRBJ2-1,TGTGCCACCAGCCCAGGCCAAGTAGGCTCCTACAATGAGCAGTTCTTC,CATSPGQVGSYNEQFF
TRBV6-2/TRBV6-3,-,TRBD2,TRBJ2-3,TGTGCCAGCAGTAGACTAGCGGGAAGAGATACGCAGTATTTT,CASSRLAGRDTQYF
TRBV5-1,few,-,TRBJ2-1,TGCGCCAGCAGCTTCAAGGACGGGGTCAATGACAATGAGCAGTTCTTC,CASSFKDGVNDNEQFF
TRBV29-1,-,-,TRBJ1-5,TGCAGCGTTTCGATGGGGGGCCCCAATCAGCCCCAGCATTTT,CSVSMGGPNQPQHF
TRBV28,few,-,TRBJ2-7,TGTGCCAGCAGTTTACGAGACACTATTGAAGAGCAGTACTTC,CASSLRDTIEEQYF
TRBV28,-,-,TRBJ2-1,TGTGCCACTCGACGGGATCCCTACAATGAGCAGTTCTTC,CATRRDPYNEQFF
TRBV7-9,-,-,TRBJ1-3,TGTGCCAGCAGCTTAGCCACAGATTCTTCTGGAAACACCATATATTTT,CASSLATDSSGNTIYF
TRBV19,-,-,TRBJ2-1,TGTGCCAGTAGTATAAGCAGGGTCGATGAGCAGTTCTTC,CASSISRVDEQFF
TRBV29-1,once,-,TRBJ2-3,TGCAGCTCTACGGACGGACTGAGTGCAGGTACGCAGTATTTT,CSSTDGLSAGTQYF
TRBV2,-,TRBD1,TRBJ1-2,TGTGCCAGCCAGGACAGGGATTATGGCTACACCTTC,CASQDRDYGYTF
TRBV4-3,few,-,TRBJ2-5,TGCGCCAGCAGCCAAGATTTGGGGGAGGCTGGGACCCAGTACTTC,CASSQDLGEAGTQYF
TRBV11-2,-,-,TRBJ2-1,TGTGCCAGCAGTACGGCGGGGGAGCAGTTCTTC,CASSTAGEQFF
TRBV20-1,few,-,TRBJ2-3,TGCAGTGCCACCCAAGGGGTTAGCACGGATACGCAGTATTTT,CSATQGVSTDTQYF
TRBV20-1,-,TRBD2,TRBJ2-5,TGCAGTGCGCTTGAGGGACTACAACATCCAGAGACCCAGTACTTC,CSALEGLQHPETQYF
TRBV7-9,few,TRBD2,TRBJ2-3,TGTGCCAGCAGCCTAGGGACTAGCAACAAGGCAGATACGCAGTATTTT,CASSLGTSNKADTQYF
TRBV12-3/TRBV12-4,-,-,TRBJ2-5,TGTGCCAGCAGGGACAACGGAGACTATCAAGAGACCCAGTACTTC,CASRDNGDYQETQYF
TRBV5-8,-,TRBD1,TRBJ1-5,TGTGCCGGCAGCCAACCGGGACAGGGGAGCTATCCCCAGCATTTT,CAGSQPGQGSYPQHF
TRBV2,many,-,TRBJ1-3,TGTGCCAGCAGCCCCCTGACAGCTGGAAACACCATATATTTT,CASSPLTAGNTIYF
TRBV7-9,-,-,TRBJ2-7,TGTGCCAGCAGCCCCTTAGAAGGCTACGAGCAGTACTTC,CASSPLEGYEQYF
TRBV6-2/TRBV6-3,few,-,TRBJ1-2,TGTGCCAGCAGTTACCGGGATGGCTACACCTTC,CASSYRDGYTF
TRBV12-5,-,-,TRBJ1-1,TGTGCTAGTGGTTTCGGCACTGAAGCTTTCTTT,CASGFGTEAFF
TRBV2,few,-,TRBJ1-1,TGTGCCAGCAGTGCACCGGGAAACCCACTACCGATATCTTTCTTT,CASSAPGNPLPISFF
TRBV12-3/TRBV12-4,-,-,TRBJ1-1,TGTGCCAGCAGTTTAGGGTCGATCCAGGGATCTTTCTTT,CASSLGSIQGSFF
TRBV19,many,-,TRBJ2-1,TGTGCCAGTAGTATGAGGTATGAGCAGTTCTTC,CASSMRYEQFF
TRBV6-4,many,-,TRBJ2-1,TGTGCCAGCAGTGATTCGCCTAGCGAGTACAATGAGCAGTTCTTC,CASSDSPSEYNEQFF
TRBV6-5,many,-,TRBJ2-2,TGTGCCAGCAGTTCAGGAGGGACCGGGGAGCTGTTTTTT,CASSSGGTGELFF